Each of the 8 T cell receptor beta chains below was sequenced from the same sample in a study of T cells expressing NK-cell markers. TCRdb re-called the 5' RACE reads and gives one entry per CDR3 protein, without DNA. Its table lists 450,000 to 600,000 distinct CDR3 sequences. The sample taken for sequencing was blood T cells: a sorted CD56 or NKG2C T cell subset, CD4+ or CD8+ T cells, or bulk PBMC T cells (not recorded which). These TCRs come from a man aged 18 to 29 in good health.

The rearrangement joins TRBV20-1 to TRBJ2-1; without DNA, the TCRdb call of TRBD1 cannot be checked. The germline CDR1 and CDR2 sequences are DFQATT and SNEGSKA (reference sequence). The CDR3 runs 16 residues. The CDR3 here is CSARDLRLADRMEQFF.

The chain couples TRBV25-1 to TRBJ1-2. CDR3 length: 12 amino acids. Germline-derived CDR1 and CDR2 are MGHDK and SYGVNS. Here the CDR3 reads CASSEYQRGYTF.

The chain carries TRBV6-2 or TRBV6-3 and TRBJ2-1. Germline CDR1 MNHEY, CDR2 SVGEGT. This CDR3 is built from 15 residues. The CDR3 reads CASSYAAYHNNEQFF.

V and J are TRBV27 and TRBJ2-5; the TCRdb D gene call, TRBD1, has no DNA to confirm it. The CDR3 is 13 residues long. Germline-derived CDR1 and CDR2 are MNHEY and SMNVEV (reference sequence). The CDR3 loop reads CASRQVAQETQYF.

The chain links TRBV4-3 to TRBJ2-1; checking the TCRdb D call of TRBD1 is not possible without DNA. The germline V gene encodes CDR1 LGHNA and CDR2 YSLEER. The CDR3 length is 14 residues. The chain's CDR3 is CASSQDGTDNEQFF.

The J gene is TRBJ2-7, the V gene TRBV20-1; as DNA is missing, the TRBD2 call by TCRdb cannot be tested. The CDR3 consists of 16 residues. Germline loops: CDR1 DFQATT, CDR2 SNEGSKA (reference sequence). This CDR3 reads CSATGLAGDRVYEQYF.

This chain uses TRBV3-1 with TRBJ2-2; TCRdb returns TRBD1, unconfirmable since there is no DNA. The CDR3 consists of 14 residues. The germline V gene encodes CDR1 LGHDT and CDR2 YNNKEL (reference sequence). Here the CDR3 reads CATSGLANTGELFF. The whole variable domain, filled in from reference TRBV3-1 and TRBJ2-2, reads DTAVSQTPKYLVTQMGNDKSIKCEQNLGHDTMYWYKQDSKKFLKIMFSYNNKELIINETVPNRFSPKSPDKAHLNLHINSLELGDSAVYFCATSGLANTGELFFGEGSRLTVL.

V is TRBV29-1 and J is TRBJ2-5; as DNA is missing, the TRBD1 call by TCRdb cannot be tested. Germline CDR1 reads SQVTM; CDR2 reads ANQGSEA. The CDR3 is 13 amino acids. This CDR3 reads CSVDPQVQETQYF.